These 30 T cell receptor beta chains came from one sample sequenced in a study of control samples from healthy donors and cancer patients. The method was immunoSEQ multiplex PCR; TCRdb's version includes in-frame clones alone and lacks a portion of them. The table includes under 85,000 clones, approximately 80% detected once. Sequenced material: PBMCs. The receptors originated from a man between 60 and 70 years old with head and neck cancer.

The chain employs TRBV5-1 and TRBJ2-2, with a weak D call TRBD2 (6 bases). This CDR3 has 15 amino acids. Germline lookup yields CDR1 SGHRS and CDR2 YFSETQ. Trimming left V 3 bases short and J 5 bases short, with 14 bases between. CDR3 region: CASSSLTSATGELFF. CDR3 nucleotide sequence: TGCGCCAGCAGCTCCTTGACTAGTGCGACCGGGGAGCTGTTTTTT.

The chain carries TRBV12-3 or TRBV12-4 and TRBJ2-7; D is tentatively TRBD1 or TRBD2 (5 bases each). The CDR3 runs 12 residues. V lost 4 bases and J 8 bases, leaving 12 bases between the germline ends. Here the CDR3 reads CASSSGTPQQYF. The CDR3 DNA is TGTGCCAGCAGTTCTGGGACCCCCCAGCAGTACTTC.

This clone was seen just once. V gene TRBV25-1 combines with J gene TRBJ1-3; D perhaps matches TRBD1 (6 bases). Per germline, CDR1 MGHDK and CDR2 SYGVNS. The CDR3 sequence is 18 residues long. The V end lost 4 bases, the J end lost 0 bases, and 19 bases lay between the germline ends. CDR3 bases: TGTGCCAGCAGTGGGGGGGCGCGCAATTTTATCTCTGGAAACACCATATATTTT. It translates to CASSGGARNFISGNTIYF.

The chain is built from TRBV19 and TRBJ2-7; possible D gene TRBD1, 5 bases. With 4 bases removed from V and 0 bases from J, the gap between germline ends came to 16 bases. CDR1 is LNHDA, CDR2 SQIVND, per germline (reference sequence). CDR3 length: 16 residues. CDR3 bases: TGTGCCAGTAGTACCGCGGTATGGGGCAGCTCCTACGAGCAGTACTTC. Translation gives CASSTAVWGSSYEQYF.

The rearrangement links TRBV4-2 to TRBJ1-1; D is possibly TRBD1 (5 bases). Germline V gene lookup returns CDR1 LGHNA and CDR2 YNFKEQ. Trimming removed 5 bases from V and 1 base from J, with 14 bases in between. The CDR3 has 15 residues. The DNA of the CDR3 is TGTGCCAGCAGCTCCCGCCAGGGCAGGAACACTGAAGCTTTCTTT. It yields the protein CASSSRQGRNTEAFF.

This rearrangement joins TRBV5-1 to TRBJ2-5, with D unclear. From germline, CDR1 is SGHRS and CDR2 YFSETQ. V gave up 1 base and J gave up 2 bases, with 6 bases separating them. CDR3 length: 13 residues. CDR3 loop: CASSLHLQETQYF. Here the CDR3 DNA reads TGCGCCAGCAGCTTGCACCTACAAGAGACCCAGTACTTC.

The rearrangement links TRBV11-2 to TRBJ2-5; a possible D gene is TRBD2 (5 bases). The CDR3 runs 13 residues. Germline lookup yields CDR1 SGHAT and CDR2 FQNNGV. Trimming pared 5 bases from V and 2 bases from J, leaving 9 bases between. CDR3 region: CASSPAGQETQYF. In DNA, the CDR3 is TGTGCCAGCAGCCCCGCGGGTCAAGAGACCCAGTACTTC.

This chain links TRBV11-2 with TRBJ2-1; D is undetermined. CDR1 is SGHAT, CDR2 FQNNGV, per germline. V was cut by 2 bases and J by 6 bases, with 8 bases left in between. The CDR3 extends over 13 amino acids. The CDR3 DNA reads TGTGCCAGCAGCTTATCCCTGAGCAATGAGCAGTTCTTC. Translation gives CASSLSLSNEQFF.

CDR3 coding DNA: TGTGCCAGCAGTTACTCGGGGACAGGGGGCGAGCAGTACTTC. This gives the protein CASSYSGTGGEQYF. The J gene is TRBJ2-7, the V gene TRBV6-6; 11 nucleotides agree with TRBD1. Trimming took 0 bases from V and 6 from J; bases not matched to a gene: 1. The CDR3 contains 14 residues. In germline, CDR1 is MNHNY, CDR2 SVGAGI (reference sequence).

The chain has TRBV27 and TRBJ1-2; no clear D. This CDR3 is built from 14 residues. The germline V and J ends were trimmed by 5 bases and 0 bases, with 10 bases remaining between them. Germline V gene lookup returns CDR1 MNHEY and CDR2 SMNVEV (reference sequence). CDR3 DNA: TGTGCCAGCAGTCCCCAAGCGACTAACTATGGCTACACCTTC. Translated, it gives CASSPQATNYGYTF.

Details on this clone: In the same sample, other DNA sequences code for this CDR3. The chain links TRBV18 to TRBJ2-2, with D tentatively TRBD2 (5 bases). V lost 0 bases and J 5 bases, leaving 10 bases between the germline ends. The CDR3 consists of 15 residues. CDR1 is KGHSH and CDR2 is LQKENI in the germline V gene. CDR3 nucleotide sequence: TGTGCCAGCTCACCACCGGGCCGAGGGACCGGGGAGCTGTTTTTT. Translated, it gives CASSPPGRGTGELFF.

The V and J genes are TRBV5-1 and TRBJ2-1; 11 positions agree with TRBD1. After removal of 4 bases from V and 4 bases from J, the junction contained 7 bases not matched to a gene. Germline CDR1 is SGHRS and CDR2 is YFSETQ. This CDR3 comprises 16 residues. CDR3 loop: CASSTIGTGGYNEQFF. CDR3 DNA sequence: TGCGCCAGCAGCACCATCGGGACAGGGGGATACAATGAGCAGTTCTTC.

The rearrangement links TRBV15 to TRBJ2-2, with 7 positions matching TRBD1. The CDR3 sequence is 14 residues long. J lost 7 bases, V lost 5 bases, and 7 bases had no gene match. CDR1 and CDR2 (germline): LNHNV, YYDKDF (reference sequence). CDR3 region: CATSVTGVNGELFF. DNA of the CDR3: TGTGCCACCAGCGTTACAGGGGTGAACGGGGAGCTGTTTTTT. Full variable domain (outside the CDR3, taken from reference TRBV15 and TRBJ2-2): DAMVIQNPRYQVTQFGKPVTLSCSQTLNHNVMYWYQQKSSQAPKLLFHYYDKDFNNEADTPDNFQSRRPNTSFCFLDIRSPGLGDTAMYLCATSVTGVNGELFFGEGSRLTVL.

This clone was observed a few times. V is TRBV7-8 and J is TRBJ2-2; D gene uncertain. V lost 2 bases to trimming and J lost 2 bases, with 9 bases between them. The CDR3 has 15 amino acids. The germline V gene encodes CDR1 SGHVS and CDR2 FQNEAQ. CDR3 sequence (DNA): TGTGCCAGCAGCTTACGTAGGATTAACACCGGGGAGCTGTTTTTT. Encoded protein: CASSLRRINTGELFF.

The chain couples TRBV18 to TRBJ2-7; perhaps TRBD1 as D (5 bases). This CDR3 region has 15 residues. V lost 3 bases to trimming and J lost 3 bases, with 15 bases between them. The germline gives CDR1 KGHSH, CDR2 LQKENI. The CDR3 DNA follows: TGTGCCAGCTCACCTCCACAGGCGAGCTTCTACGAGCAGTACTTC. Amino acids: CASSPPQASFYEQYF.

As regards this clone: Other DNA sequences in this specimen translate into the identical CDR3. The chain carries TRBV28 and TRBJ1-2; 8 bases align to TRBD1. In germline, CDR1 is MDHEN, CDR2 SYDVKM. CDR3 length: 13 residues. J lost 2 bases, V lost 4 bases, and 0 bases had no gene match. The CDR3 sequence is CASSWTGNYGYTF. The CDR3 coding sequence is TGTGCCAGCAGTTGGACAGGGAACTATGGCTACACCTTC.

The rearrangement joins TRBV11-3 to TRBJ2-3; D is possibly TRBD1 or TRBD2 (5 bases each). Germline V gene data show CDR1 as SGHNT and CDR2 as YENEEA. The CDR3 is 13 amino acids. The V and J ends lost 0 bases and 6 bases respectively, with 7 bases between them. The CDR3 spells CASSLEGDDTQYF. The CDR3 nucleotides read TGTGCCAGCAGCTTAGAAGGGGACGATACGCAGTATTTT.

This clone was seen just once. V usage is TRBV6-5 and J usage is TRBJ2-7; D is unclear. The V end was cut by 2 bases, the J end by 6 bases, with 14 bases between. Germline lookup yields CDR1 MNHEY and CDR2 SVGAGI. The CDR3 length is 14 residues. In DNA form, the CDR3 reads TGTGCCAGCAGTTACGCCCTGGGCGTTGGCGAGCAGTACTTC. Amino acids: CASSYALGVGEQYF.

This chain connects TRBV7-6 to TRBJ2-1, with a possible D match to TRBD2 (5 bases). Germline V CDR1 and CDR2: SGHVS, FNYEAQ. The CDR3 loop spans 14 amino acids. V lost 7 bases, J lost 0 bases, and 10 bases lay in between. The DNA of the CDR3 is TGTGCCAGCACAGGTGGGAGCTCCTACAATGAGCAGTTCTTC. It codes for CASTGGSSYNEQFF.

This chain connects TRBV18 to TRBJ1-1, with a tentative D call TRBD1 (5 bases). Germline CDR1 is KGHSH and CDR2 is LQKENI. The CDR3 is made up of 13 amino acids. V lost 6 bases and J lost 1, with 9 bases in between. The CDR3 nucleotides read TGTGCCAGCTCCGGTGGACAGAACACTGAAGCTTTCTTT. It translates to CASSGGQNTEAFF.

This clone has more than one count but fewer than ten. This sequence joins TRBV21-1 and TRBJ1-5. TRBV21-1 is a recognized pseudogene. CDR3 size: 15 residues. This CDR3 reads CASSKARSREQPQHF. CDR3 in DNA: TGTGCCAGCAGCAAAGCAAGGAGCCGGGAGCAGCCCCAGCATTTT.

J is TRBJ2-3 and V is TRBV5-4; no reliable D call. Germline V gene sequence: CDR1 SGHNT, CDR2 YYREEE (reference sequence). This CDR3 region has 13 residues. V gave up 4 bases and J gave up 3 bases, with 9 bases separating them. CDR3 protein: CASSGPSTDTQYF. Here the CDR3 DNA reads TGTGCCAGCAGCGGCCCTTCGACAGATACGCAGTATTTT.

This clone has just a few counts. J is TRBJ2-3 and V is TRBV3-1 (or the pseudogene TRBV3-2); 7 bases fit TRBD2. Germline CDR1 is LGHDT and CDR2 is YNNKEL (reference sequence). V lost 5 bases to trimming and J lost 1 base; unmatched junction nucleotides: 9. The length of the CDR3 is 16 residues. CDR3 in DNA: TGTGCCAGCAGCTCACACGGGGGAGGGGGCACAGATACGCAGTATTTT. This codes for CASSSHGGGGTDTQYF.

The chain has TRBV5-1 and TRBJ2-5, with 8 nucleotides matching TRBD2. The V segment lost 4 bases and the J segment 4 bases; nucleotides outside the gene matches: 6. This CDR3 has 14 amino acids. From germline, CDR1 is SGHRS and CDR2 YFSETQ. CDR3 protein: CASSMGLVRETQYF. The CDR3 DNA sequence: TGCGCCAGCAGCATGGGACTAGTCCGAGAGACCCAGTACTTC.

The CDR3 protein is CAWMRTGTYEQYF. Here the CDR3 DNA reads TGTGCCTGGATGCGCACAGGGACCTACGAGCAGTACTTC. This chain connects TRBV30 to TRBJ2-7, with D maybe TRBD1 (6 bases). The V and J ends lost 4 bases and 2 bases respectively, with 12 bases between them. This CDR3 contains 13 residues. Germline-derived CDR1 and CDR2 are GTSNPN and SVGIG (reference sequence).

This clone came up once. The rearrangement joins TRBV5-1 to TRBJ2-3; 8 bases line up with TRBD2. This CDR3 has 14 amino acids. V lost 4 bases, J lost 1 base, and 2 bases stayed unmatched. Germline loops: CDR1 SGHRS, CDR2 YFSETQ. CDR3 sequence reads: CASSPGLGTDTQYF. Here the CDR3 DNA reads TGCGCCAGCAGCCCGGGACTAGGCACAGATACGCAGTATTTT.

This clone has a single count. V usage is TRBV28 and J usage is TRBJ1-2, with D possibly being TRBD1 (5 bases). The CDR3 length is 15 residues. Per germline, CDR1 MDHEN and CDR2 SYDVKM. V lost 2 bases, J lost 6 bases, and 16 bases lay in between. The CDR3 protein is CASSLGRATLNGYTF. CDR3 bases: TGTGCCAGCAGTTTAGGCAGGGCAACTCTCAATGGCTACACCTTC.

This chain uses TRBV30 with TRBJ1-1; the D gene is possibly TRBD1 (5 bases). The germline V gene encodes CDR1 GTSNPN and CDR2 SVGIG (reference sequence). With 2 bases removed from V and 6 bases from J, the gap between germline ends came to 13 bases. The CDR3 contains 13 residues. In nucleotides, the CDR3 is TGTGCCTGGAGTCGGCAGGGCCCCGCTGAAGCTTTCTTT. Amino acids: CAWSRQGPAEAFF.

V is TRBV11-2 and J is TRBJ2-3, with 7 nucleotides matching TRBD2. The CDR3 contains 16 residues. J gave up 4 bases and V 5 bases, and 12 bases lay outside the gene matches. Germline CDR1 is SGHAT and CDR2 is FQNNGV. In nucleotides, the CDR3 is TGTGCCAGCAGCCCGTTGGGAGGGAGGGGCCCAGATACGCAGTATTTT. Its protein product is CASSPLGGRGPDTQYF.

V gene TRBV4-2 combines with J gene TRBJ2-1, with 9 bases aligning to TRBD1. CDR1 and CDR2 from the germline V gene are LGHNA and YNFKEQ. Losses at the gene ends were 1 base for V and 3 bases for J; bases not matched to a gene: 10. CDR3 size: 18 residues. CDR3 sequence: CASSQGKGLGQGYNEQFF. The CDR3 bases are TGTGCCAGCAGCCAAGGAAAGGGGTTGGGACAGGGCTACAATGAGCAGTTCTTC.